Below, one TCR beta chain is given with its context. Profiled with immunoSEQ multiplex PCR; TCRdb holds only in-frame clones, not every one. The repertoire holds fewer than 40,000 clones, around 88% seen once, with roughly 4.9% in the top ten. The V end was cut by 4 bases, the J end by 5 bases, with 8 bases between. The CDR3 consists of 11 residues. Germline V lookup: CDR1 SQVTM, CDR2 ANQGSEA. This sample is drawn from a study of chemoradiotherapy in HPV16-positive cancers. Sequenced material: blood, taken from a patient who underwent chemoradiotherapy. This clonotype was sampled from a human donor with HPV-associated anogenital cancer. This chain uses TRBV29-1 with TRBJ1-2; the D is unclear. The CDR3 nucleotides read TGCAGCGTTGGGGATAGGTATGGCTACACCTTC. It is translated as CSVGDRYGYTF.